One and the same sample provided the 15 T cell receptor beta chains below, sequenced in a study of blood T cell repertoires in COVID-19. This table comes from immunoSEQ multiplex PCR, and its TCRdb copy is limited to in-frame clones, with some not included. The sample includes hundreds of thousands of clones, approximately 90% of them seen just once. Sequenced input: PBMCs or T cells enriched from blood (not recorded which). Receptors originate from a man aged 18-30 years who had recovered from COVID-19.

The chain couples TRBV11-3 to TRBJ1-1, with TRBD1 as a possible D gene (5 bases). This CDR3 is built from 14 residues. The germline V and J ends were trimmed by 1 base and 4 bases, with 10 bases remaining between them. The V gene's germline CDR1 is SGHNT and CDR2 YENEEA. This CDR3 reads CASSLGGTATEAFF. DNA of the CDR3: TGTGCCAGCAGCTTAGGCGGGACCGCCACTGAAGCTTTCTTT.

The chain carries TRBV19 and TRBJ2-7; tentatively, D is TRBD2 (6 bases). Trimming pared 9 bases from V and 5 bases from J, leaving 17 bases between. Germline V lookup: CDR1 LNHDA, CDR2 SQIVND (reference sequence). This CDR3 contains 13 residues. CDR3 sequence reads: CASPAPGVHEQYF. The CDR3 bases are TGTGCCAGCCCGGCCCCGGGAGTCCACGAGCAGTACTTC.

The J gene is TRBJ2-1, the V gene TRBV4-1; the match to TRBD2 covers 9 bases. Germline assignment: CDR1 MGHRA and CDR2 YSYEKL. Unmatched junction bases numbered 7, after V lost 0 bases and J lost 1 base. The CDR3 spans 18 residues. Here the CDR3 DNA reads TGCGCCAGCAGCCAAGAGATAGCGGGAGCCCAATCCTACAATGAGCAGTTCTTC. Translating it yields CASSQEIAGAQSYNEQFF.

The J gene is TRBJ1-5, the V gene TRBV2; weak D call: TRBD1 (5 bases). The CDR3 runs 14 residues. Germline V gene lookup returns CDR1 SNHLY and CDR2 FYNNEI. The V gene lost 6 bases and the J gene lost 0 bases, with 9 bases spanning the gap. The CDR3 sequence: CASRPDSSNQPQHF. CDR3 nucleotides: TGTGCCAGCAGACCCGACAGTAGCAATCAGCCCCAGCATTTT.

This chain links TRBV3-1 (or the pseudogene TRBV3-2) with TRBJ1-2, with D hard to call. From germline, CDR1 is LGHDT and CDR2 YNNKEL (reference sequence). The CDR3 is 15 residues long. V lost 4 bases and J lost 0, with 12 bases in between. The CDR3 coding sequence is TGTGCCAGCAGCCCTGGACTGACTGCTAACTATGGCTACACCTTC. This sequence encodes CASSPGLTANYGYTF.

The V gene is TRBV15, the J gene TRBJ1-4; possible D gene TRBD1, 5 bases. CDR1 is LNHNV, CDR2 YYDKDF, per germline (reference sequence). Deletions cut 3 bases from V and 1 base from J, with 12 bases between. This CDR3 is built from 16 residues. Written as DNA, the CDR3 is TGTGCCACCAGCAGTGAAAGGGGCAAAACTAATGAAAAACTGTTTTTT. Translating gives CATSSERGKTNEKLFF.

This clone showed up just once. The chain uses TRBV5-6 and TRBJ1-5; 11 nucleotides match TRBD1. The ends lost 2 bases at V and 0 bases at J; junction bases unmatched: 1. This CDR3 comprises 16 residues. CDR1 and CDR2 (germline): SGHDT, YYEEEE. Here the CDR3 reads CASSFGTGGSNQPQHF. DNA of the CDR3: TGTGCCAGCAGCTTCGGGACAGGGGGTAGCAATCAGCCCCAGCATTTT.

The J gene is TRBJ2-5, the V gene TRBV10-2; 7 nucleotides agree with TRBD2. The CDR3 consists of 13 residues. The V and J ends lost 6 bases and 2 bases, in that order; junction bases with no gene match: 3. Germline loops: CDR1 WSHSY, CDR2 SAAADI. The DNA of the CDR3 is TGCGCCAGCAGGATGGGGGGGCAAGAGACCCAGTACTTC. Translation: CASRMGGQETQYF.

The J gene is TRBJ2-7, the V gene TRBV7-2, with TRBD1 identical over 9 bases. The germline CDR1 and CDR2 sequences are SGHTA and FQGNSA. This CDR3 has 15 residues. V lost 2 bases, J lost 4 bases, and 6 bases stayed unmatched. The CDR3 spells CASSLTGTGSYEQYF. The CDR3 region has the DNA TGTGCCAGCAGCTTAACCGGGACAGGGTCGTACGAGCAGTACTTC. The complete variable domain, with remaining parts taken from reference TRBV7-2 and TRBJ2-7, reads GAGVSQSPSNKVTEKGKDVELRCDPISGHTALYWYRQSLGQGLEFLIYFQGNSAPDKSGLPSDRFSAERTGGSVSTLTIQRTQQEDSAVYLCASSLTGTGSYEQYFGPGTRLTVT.

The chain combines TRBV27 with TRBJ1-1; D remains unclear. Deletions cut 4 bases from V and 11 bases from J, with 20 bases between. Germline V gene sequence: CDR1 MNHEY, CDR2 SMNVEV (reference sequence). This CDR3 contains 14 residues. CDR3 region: CASSSTRPPRSAFF. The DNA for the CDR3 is TGTGCCAGCAGTTCAACCCGGCCACCCAGGTCGGCTTTCTTT.

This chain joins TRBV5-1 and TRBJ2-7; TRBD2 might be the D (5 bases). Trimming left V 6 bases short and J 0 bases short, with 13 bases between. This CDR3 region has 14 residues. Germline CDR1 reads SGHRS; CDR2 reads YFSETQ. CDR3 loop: CASKPHAGSYEQYF. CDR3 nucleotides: TGCGCCAGCAAGCCTCACGCGGGCTCCTACGAGCAGTACTTC.

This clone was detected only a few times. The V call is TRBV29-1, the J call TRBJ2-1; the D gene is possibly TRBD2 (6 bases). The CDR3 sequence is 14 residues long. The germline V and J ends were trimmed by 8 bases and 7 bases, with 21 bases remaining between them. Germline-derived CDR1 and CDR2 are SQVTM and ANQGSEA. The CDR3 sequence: CSSGSGTLGNEQFF. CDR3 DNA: TGCAGCTCCGGTTCCGGGACTCTGGGGAATGAGCAGTTCTTC.

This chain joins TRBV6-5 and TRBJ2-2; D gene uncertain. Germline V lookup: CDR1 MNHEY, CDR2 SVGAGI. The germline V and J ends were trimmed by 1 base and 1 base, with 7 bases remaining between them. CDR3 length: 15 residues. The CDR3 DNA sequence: TGTGCCAGCAGTTACTTGAACAGGAACACCGGGGAGCTGTTTTTT. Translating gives CASSYLNRNTGELFF.

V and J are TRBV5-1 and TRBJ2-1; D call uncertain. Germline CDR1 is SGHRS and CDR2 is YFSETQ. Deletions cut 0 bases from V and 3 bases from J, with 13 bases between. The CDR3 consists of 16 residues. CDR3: CASSLGVFSGYNEQFF. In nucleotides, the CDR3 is TGCGCCAGCAGCTTGGGAGTTTTTTCGGGCTACAATGAGCAGTTCTTC.

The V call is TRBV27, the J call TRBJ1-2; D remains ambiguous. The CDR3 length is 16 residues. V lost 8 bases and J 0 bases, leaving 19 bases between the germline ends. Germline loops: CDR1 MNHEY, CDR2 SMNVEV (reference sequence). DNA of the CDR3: TGTGCCAGCGGGTTTACCGGCAACGAGGCTAACTATGGCTACACCTTC. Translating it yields CASGFTGNEANYGYTF.